This record looks at one T cell receptor (beta chain) sequence and its context. The data were produced by immunoSEQ multiplex PCR, yet TCRdb's version contains in-frame clones alone and is incomplete. This sample has roughly 60,000 clones, with 90% found just once. The data are from a study of T cell changes during pregnancy in multiple sclerosis. CDR3 length equals 21 residues. The germline CDR1 and CDR2 sequences are MNHEY and SMNVEV (reference sequence). J gave up 0 bases and V 6 bases, and 18 bases lay outside the gene matches. This rearrangement joins TRBV27 to TRBJ2-1; 12 bases fit TRBD2. The TCR sequence derives from a female donor with multiple sclerosis, enrolled in a pregnancy study. The specimen comprised CD4+ T cells from peripheral blood mononuclear cells, sampled in the first trimester of pregnancy. The CDR3 DNA sequence: TGTGCCAGCAGCTTCTTACCCCTAGCGGGAGGGCCCGGAAGCTCCTACAATGAGCAGTTCTTC. Translated: CASSFLPLAGGPGSSYNEQFF.